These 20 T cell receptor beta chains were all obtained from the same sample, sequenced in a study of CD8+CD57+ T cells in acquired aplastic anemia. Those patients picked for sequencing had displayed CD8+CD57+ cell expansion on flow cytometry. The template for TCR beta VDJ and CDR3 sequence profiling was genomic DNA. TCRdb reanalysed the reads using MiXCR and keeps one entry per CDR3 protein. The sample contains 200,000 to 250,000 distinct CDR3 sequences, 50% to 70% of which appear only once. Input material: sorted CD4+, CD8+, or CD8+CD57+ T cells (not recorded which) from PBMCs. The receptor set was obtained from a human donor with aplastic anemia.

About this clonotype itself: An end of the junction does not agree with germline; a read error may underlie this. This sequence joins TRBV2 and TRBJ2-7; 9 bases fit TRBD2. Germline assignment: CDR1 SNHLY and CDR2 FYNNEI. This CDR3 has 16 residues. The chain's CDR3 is CASIPSRASGTYEQYF. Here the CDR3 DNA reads TGCGCCAGCATCCCTAGTCGGGCTAGCGGGACCTACGAGCAGTACTTC.

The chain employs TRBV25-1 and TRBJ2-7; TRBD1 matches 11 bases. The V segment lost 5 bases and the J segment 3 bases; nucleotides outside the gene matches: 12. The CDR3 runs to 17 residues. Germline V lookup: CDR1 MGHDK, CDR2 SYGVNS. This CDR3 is CASSPTSGQGVIYEQYF. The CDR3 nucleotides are TGTGCCAGCAGTCCGACGTCGGGACAGGGGGTTATCTACGAGCAGTACTTC.

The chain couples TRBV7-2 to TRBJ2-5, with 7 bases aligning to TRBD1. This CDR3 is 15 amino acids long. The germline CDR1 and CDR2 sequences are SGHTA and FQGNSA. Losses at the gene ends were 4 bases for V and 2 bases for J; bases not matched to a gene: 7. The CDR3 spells CASSSPGTAQETQYF. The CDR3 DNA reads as TGTGCCAGCAGCTCCCCCGGGACAGCACAAGAGACCCAGTACTTC. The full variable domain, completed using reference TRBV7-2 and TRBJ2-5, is GAGVSQSPSNKVTEKGKDVELRCDPISGHTALYWYRQSLGQGLEFLIYFQGNSAPDKSGLPSDRFSAERTGGSVSTLTIQRTQQEDSAVYLCASSSPGTAQETQYFGPGTRLLVL.

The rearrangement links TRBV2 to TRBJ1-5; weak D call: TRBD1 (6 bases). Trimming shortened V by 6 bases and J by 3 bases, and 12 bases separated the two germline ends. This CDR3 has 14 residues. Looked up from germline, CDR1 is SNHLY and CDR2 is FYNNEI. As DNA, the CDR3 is TGTGCCAGCAGCGAGAGGACAGCCAATCAGCCCCAGCATTTT. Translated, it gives CASSERTANQPQHF. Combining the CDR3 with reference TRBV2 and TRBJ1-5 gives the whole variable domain EPEVTQTPSHQVTQMGQEVILRCVPISNHLYFYWYRQILGQKVEFLVSFYNNEISEKSEIFDDQFSVERPDGSNFTLKIRSTKLEDSAMYFCASSERTANQPQHFGDGTRLSIL.

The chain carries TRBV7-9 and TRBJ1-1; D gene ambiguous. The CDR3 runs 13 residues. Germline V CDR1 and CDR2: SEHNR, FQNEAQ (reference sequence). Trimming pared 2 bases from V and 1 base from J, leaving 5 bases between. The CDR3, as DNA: TGTGCCAGCAGCTTACACAAGAACACTGAAGCTTTCTTT. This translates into CASSLHKNTEAFF.

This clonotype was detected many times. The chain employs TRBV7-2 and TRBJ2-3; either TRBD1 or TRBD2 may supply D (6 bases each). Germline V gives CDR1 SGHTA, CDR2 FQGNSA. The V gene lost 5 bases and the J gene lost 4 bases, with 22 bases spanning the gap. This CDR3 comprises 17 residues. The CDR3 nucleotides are TGTGCCAGCAGCCACGGGACACTTGGGGGGCTCGCAGATACGCAGTATTTT. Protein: CASSHGTLGGLADTQYF.

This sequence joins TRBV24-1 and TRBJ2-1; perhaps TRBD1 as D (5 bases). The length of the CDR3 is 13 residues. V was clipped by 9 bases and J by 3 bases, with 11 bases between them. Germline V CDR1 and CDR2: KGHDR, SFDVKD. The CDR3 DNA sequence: TGTGCCACCCTGGACAAGATCTACAATGAGCAGTTCTTC. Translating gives CATLDKIYNEQFF.

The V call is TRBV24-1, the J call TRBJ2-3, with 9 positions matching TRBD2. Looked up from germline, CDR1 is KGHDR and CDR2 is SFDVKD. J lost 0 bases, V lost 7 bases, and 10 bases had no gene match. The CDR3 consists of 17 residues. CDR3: CATSARGGPPSTDTQYF. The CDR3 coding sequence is TGTGCCACCAGCGCGCGGGGGGGCCCTCCTAGCACAGATACGCAGTATTTT.

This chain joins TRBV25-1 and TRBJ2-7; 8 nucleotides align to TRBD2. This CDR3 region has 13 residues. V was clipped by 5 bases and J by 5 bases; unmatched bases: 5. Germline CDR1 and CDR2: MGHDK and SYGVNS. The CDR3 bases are TGTGCCAGCAGTTTCGAGGGACTAGACGAGCAGTACTTC. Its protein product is CASSFEGLDEQYF.

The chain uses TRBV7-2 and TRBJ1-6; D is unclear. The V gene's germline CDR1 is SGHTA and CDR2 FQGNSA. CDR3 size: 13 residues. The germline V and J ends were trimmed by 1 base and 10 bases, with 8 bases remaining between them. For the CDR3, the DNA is TGTGCCAGCAGCTTAGATCCGGGATCACCCCTCCACTTT. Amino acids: CASSLDPGSPLHF.

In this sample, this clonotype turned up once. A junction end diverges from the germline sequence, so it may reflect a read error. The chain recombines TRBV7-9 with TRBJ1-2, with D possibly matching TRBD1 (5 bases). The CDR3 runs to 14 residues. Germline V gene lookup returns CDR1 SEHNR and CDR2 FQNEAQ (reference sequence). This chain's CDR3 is CAGSVGERVCGYTF. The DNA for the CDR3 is TGTGCCGGCAGCGTGGGGGAGAGGGTCTGTGGCTACACCTTC. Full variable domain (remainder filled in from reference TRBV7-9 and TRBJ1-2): DTGVSQNPRHKITKRGQNVTFRCDPISEHNRLYWYRQTLGQGPEFLTYFQNEAQLEKSRLLSDRFSAERPKGSFSTLEIQRTEQGDSAMYLCAGSVGERVCGYTFGSGTRLTVV.

The CDR3 reads CSVRDLGTYEQYF. The CDR3 bases are TGCAGCGTCCGGGACTTGGGCACCTACGAGCAGTACTTC. J is TRBJ2-7 and V is TRBV29-1; tentative D call: TRBD2 (6 bases). The CDR3 spans 13 residues. The germline V and J ends were trimmed by 6 bases and 2 bases, with 14 bases remaining between them. The germline CDR1 and CDR2 sequences are SQVTM and ANQGSEA.

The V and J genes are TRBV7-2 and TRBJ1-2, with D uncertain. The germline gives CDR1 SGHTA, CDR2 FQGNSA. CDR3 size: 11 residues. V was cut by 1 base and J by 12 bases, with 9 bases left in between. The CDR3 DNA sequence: TGTGCCAGCAGCTTAGGAACCCATCACACCTTC. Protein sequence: CASSLGTHHTF.

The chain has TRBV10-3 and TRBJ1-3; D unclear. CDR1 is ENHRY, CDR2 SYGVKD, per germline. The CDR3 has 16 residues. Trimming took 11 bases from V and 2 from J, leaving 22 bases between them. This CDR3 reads CAPRQQIFGPGNTIYF. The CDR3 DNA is TGTGCCCCAAGGCAACAAATATTCGGCCCTGGAAACACCATATATTTT.

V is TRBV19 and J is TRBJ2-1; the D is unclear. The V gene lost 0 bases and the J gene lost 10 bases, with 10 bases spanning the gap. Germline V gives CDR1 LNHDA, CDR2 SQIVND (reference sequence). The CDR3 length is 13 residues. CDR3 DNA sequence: TGTGCCAGTAGTATAGATGGAGAAGAGGAGCAGTTCTTC. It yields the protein CASSIDGEEEQFF.

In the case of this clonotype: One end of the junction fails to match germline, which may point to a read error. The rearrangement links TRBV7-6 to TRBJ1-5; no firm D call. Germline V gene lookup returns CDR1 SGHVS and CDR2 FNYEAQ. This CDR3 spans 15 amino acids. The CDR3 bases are TGTGCCAGCAGTTTAGCGCCAATGGGTGATCAGCCCCAGCATTTT. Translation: CASSLAPMGDQPQHF.

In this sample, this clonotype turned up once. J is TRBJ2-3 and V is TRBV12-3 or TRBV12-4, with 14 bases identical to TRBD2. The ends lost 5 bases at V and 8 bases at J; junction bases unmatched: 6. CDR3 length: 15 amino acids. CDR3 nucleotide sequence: TGTGCCAGCAGTCTGACTAGCGGGGGGGCTGGTACGCAGTATTTT. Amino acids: CASSLTSGGAGTQYF.

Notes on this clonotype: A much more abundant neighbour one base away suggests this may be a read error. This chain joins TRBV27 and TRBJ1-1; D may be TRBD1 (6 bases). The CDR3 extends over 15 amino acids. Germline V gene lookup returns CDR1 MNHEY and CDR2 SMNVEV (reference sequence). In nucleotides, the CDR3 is TGTGCCAGCACATATGCCTTGGGGGCGGGAACTGAAGCTCTCTTT. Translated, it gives CASTYALGAGTEALF.

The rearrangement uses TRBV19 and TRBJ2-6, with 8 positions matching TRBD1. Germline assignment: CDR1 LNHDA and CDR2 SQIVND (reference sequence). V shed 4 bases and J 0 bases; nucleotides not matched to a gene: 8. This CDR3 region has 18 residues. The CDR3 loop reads CASSKTGVLLSGANVLTF. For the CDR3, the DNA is TGTGCCAGTAGTAAGACAGGGGTCCTTCTCTCTGGGGCCAACGTCCTGACTTTC.

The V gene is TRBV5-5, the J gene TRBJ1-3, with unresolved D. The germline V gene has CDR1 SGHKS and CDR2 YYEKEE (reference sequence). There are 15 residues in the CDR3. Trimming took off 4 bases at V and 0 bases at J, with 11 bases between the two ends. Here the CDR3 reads CASSPGRNSGNTIYF. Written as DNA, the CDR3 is TGTGCCAGCAGCCCCGGACGGAACTCTGGAAACACCATATATTTT.